These T cell receptor beta chains were read from a single sample in a study of beta chain features in type 1 diabetes. Assay used: immunoSEQ multiplex PCR; TCRdb lists only in-frame clones, some missing. The sample gives 250,000 to 350,000 clones, 11% of which show up once; 0.015% is in the top ten. Sequencing input: naive CD4+ T cells from blood. These receptors all stem from a woman aged 30 to 39 in good health. Both conserved end residues are part of each CDR3. The order of the fields is J gene, clone size, V gene, D gene, CDR3 protein, CDR3 DNA. A D gene is named only where the DNA matches it firmly. The size field is filled for only some rows; it gives once, few, many or a size class.

J: TRBJ2-3
size: -
V: TRBV28
D: TRBD2
CDR3: CASSFGSAGTTDTQYF
DNA: TGTGCCAGCAGTTTTGGGTCAGCGGGAACAACAGATACGCAGTATTTT

J: TRBJ2-1
size: few
V: TRBV7-2
D: TRBD2
CDR3: CASSLRGASGSNEQFF
DNA: TGTGCCAGCAGCCTCCGGGGGGCTAGCGGGAGCAATGAGCAGTTCTTC

J: TRBJ1-5
size: few
V: TRBV28
D: TRBD1
CDR3: CASSFQGAGNQPQHF
DNA: TGTGCCAGCAGTTTTCAGGGGGCTGGCAATCAGCCCCAGCATTTT

J: TRBJ2-6
size: few
V: TRBV4-3
D: -
CDR3: CASSQQGPGAGANVLTF
DNA: TGCGCCAGCAGCCAACAGGGACCAGGGGCTGGGGCCAACGTCCTGACTTTC

J: TRBJ1-1
size: -
V: TRBV9
D: -
CDR3: CASSVGQANTEAFF
DNA: TGTGCCAGCAGCGTAGGACAGGCGAACACTGAAGCTTTCTTT

J: TRBJ2-3
size: -
V: TRBV11-2
D: -
CDR3: CASSLDGQPTDTQYF
DNA: TGTGCCAGCAGCTTAGATGGGCAACCGACAGATACGCAGTATTTT

J: TRBJ2-7
size: -
V: TRBV5-6
D: -
CDR3: CASSLRLTPREQYF
DNA: TGTGCCAGCAGCTTGCGTCTTACTCCGAGGGAGCAGTACTTC

J: TRBJ2-5
size: -
V: TRBV5-4
D: -
CDR3: CASSTPEGVETQYF
DNA: TGTGCCAGCAGCACGCCGGAGGGAGTGGAGACCCAGTACTTC

J: TRBJ1-3
size: -
V: TRBV30
D: TRBD1
CDR3: CAWGTGRVTIYF
DNA: TGTGCCTGGGGGACAGGTCGAGTCACCATATATTTT

J: TRBJ2-2
size: few
V: TRBV9
D: -
CDR3: CASSGNRANTGELFF
DNA: TGTGCCAGCAGCGGCAACAGAGCGAACACCGGGGAGCTGTTTTTT

J: TRBJ2-7
size: -
V: TRBV28
D: TRBD2
CDR3: CASSFPSGSSEQYF
DNA: TGTGCCAGCAGTTTTCCTAGCGGGAGTAGCGAGCAGTACTTC

J: TRBJ1-1
size: -
V: TRBV5-1
D: -
CDR3: CASSSAGTPRAEAFF
DNA: TGCGCCAGCAGTTCGGCCGGGACACCCCGGGCTGAAGCTTTCTTT

J: TRBJ2-1
size: few
V: TRBV19
D: TRBD1
CDR3: CASGTEAGNEQFF
DNA: TGTGCCAGTGGGACAGAGGCCGGCAATGAGCAGTTCTTC

J: TRBJ2-3
size: few
V: TRBV5-1
D: TRBD2
CDR3: CASSLVGGLASDTQYF
DNA: TGCGCCAGCAGCTTGGTGGGTGGACTAGCCTCAGATACGCAGTATTTT

J: TRBJ2-1
size: -
V: TRBV5-1
D: TRBD2
CDR3: CASSGTSGVYNEQFF
DNA: TGCGCCAGCAGCGGGACTAGCGGGGTCTACAATGAGCAGTTCTTC

J: TRBJ2-1
size: -
V: TRBV30
D: TRBD2
CDR3: CAWSVLTSGASSYNEQFF
DNA: TGTGCCTGGAGTGTACTGACTAGCGGGGCAAGCTCCTACAATGAGCAGTTCTTC

J: TRBJ2-5
size: -
V: TRBV5-4
D: TRBD1
CDR3: CASSPGQLQETQYF
DNA: TGTGCCAGCAGCCCGGGACAGCTCCAAGAGACCCAGTACTTC

J: TRBJ2-3
size: few
V: TRBV9
D: TRBD2
CDR3: CASGLADTDTQYF
DNA: TGTGCCAGTGGACTAGCAGACACAGATACGCAGTATTTT

J: TRBJ1-5
size: -
V: TRBV18
D: -
CDR3: CASSPNREHQPQHF
DNA: TGTGCCAGCTCACCAAACAGGGAGCATCAGCCCCAGCATTTT

J: TRBJ2-1
size: -
V: TRBV9
D: -
CDR3: CASSVTGSSYNEQFF
DNA: TGTGCCAGCAGCGTCACAGGAAGCTCCTACAATGAGCAGTTCTTC

J: TRBJ2-5
size: -
V: TRBV20-1
D: TRBD1
CDR3: CGQGRGQTQYF
DNA: TGCGGACAGGGTCGGGGTCAGACCCAGTACTTC

J: TRBJ1-4
size: few
V: TRBV18
D: -
CDR3: CASSLSRPGDEKLFF
DNA: TGTGCCAGCTCACTGTCACGGCCAGGTGATGAAAAACTGTTTTTT

J: TRBJ2-7
size: few
V: TRBV28
D: -
CDR3: CASSLGGSQYEQYF
DNA: TGTGCCAGCAGTTTAGGGGGGAGCCAGTACGAGCAGTACTTC

J: TRBJ2-2
size: -
V: TRBV4-1
D: -
CDR3: CASSQDRRAAGELFF
DNA: TGCGCCAGCAGCCAAGATCGGCGGGCCGCCGGGGAGCTGTTTTTT

J: TRBJ2-1
size: -
V: TRBV27
D: TRBD2
CDR3: CASSLGLAGLDEQFF
DNA: TGTGCCAGCAGTTTAGGACTAGCGGGACTAGATGAGCAGTTCTTC

J: TRBJ1-2
size: -
V: TRBV29-1
D: -
CDR3: CSVGEDYGYTF
DNA: TGCAGCGTGGGAGAGGACTATGGCTACACCTTC

J: TRBJ2-5
size: many
V: TRBV30
D: TRBD1
CDR3: CAWSPWGTGGETQYF
DNA: TGTGCCTGGAGTCCCTGGGGGACAGGAGGAGAGACCCAGTACTTC

J: TRBJ2-6
size: few
V: TRBV27
D: -
CDR3: CASSQIPGTGANVLTF
DNA: TGTGCCAGCAGCCAAATCCCAGGCACCGGGGCCAACGTCCTGACTTTC

J: TRBJ2-5
size: few
V: TRBV28
D: TRBD1
CDR3: CASSLPTGETQYF
DNA: TGTGCCAGCAGTTTACCGACAGGGGAGACCCAGTACTTC